A selection of T cell receptor beta chains follows, all from one sample in a study of blood T cell repertoires in COVID-19. TCRdb's table, derived via immunoSEQ multiplex PCR, lists solely in-frame clones and lacks some. Of 130,000 or so clones in the sample, roughly 80% were seen once. Sequencing used peripheral blood. These TCRs come from a man aged 45-60 years with acute or convalescent COVID-19. Each CDR3 is given without its conserved first and last residue.

TRBV11-2	TRBJ2-1	ASSFRDRDKGQF
TRBV6-2/TRBV6-3	TRBJ1-2	ASSLTGGYGYT
TRBV9	TRBJ1-1	ASTRTGGASEAF
TRBV10-1	TRBJ2-4	ASSEYTSRQGGGKNIQY
TRBV6-5	TRBJ2-1	ASRPGQGYNEQF
TRBV27	TRBJ1-6	ASRETGSSYNSPLH
TRBV3-1/TRBV3-2	TRBJ1-6	ASSQDRGIYNSPLH
TRBV2	TRBJ2-1	ASKISGTTVYNEQF
TRBV5-1	TRBJ2-7	ASSLARSSYEQY
TRBV21-1	TRBJ2-1	ASSIERGAYNEQF
TRBV27	TRBJ1-5	ASGPPPNQPQH
TRBV21-1	TRBJ1-2	ASRDRVVFGCGYT
TRBV6-1	TRBJ1-1	ASSESGRTEAF
TRBV13	TRBJ2-1	ASSARGLAGINEQF
TRBV18	TRBJ2-7	ASSLTGGDYEQY
TRBV5-8	TRBJ1-1	ASSLALKGEAF